This is a list of T cell receptor beta chains from one sample in a study of blood T cell repertoires in COVID-19. TCRdb's table, derived via immunoSEQ multiplex PCR, lists solely in-frame clones and lacks some. Among 150,000 to 200,000 clones, approximately 80% were seen once, and the ten largest hold roughly 6.4%. Material: peripheral blood. The receptor set was obtained from a woman in her forties with COVID-19, enrolled during active disease. Each CDR3 is given with its conserved first and last residue. The order of the fields is clone size, V gene, J gene, D gene, CDR3 DNA, CDR3 protein. A D gene is named only where the DNA matches it firmly. A row's size may be missing; if present it is once, few, many or a size class.

-	TRBV5-6	TRBJ1-5	TRBD1	TGTGCCAGCAGCACCACAGGGGGCGGTCAGCCCCAGCATTTT	CASSTTGGGQPQHF
-	TRBV9	TRBJ2-3	-	TGTGCCAGCAGCGTAGCGTGGGGACTCGATACGCAGTATTTT	CASSVAWGLDTQYF
-	TRBV28	TRBJ2-5	-	TGTGCCACCCAAACCGGAGGGGTGGGAGAGACCCAGTACTTC	CATQTGGVGETQYF
few	TRBV18	TRBJ2-1	-	TGTGCCAGCTCACCACCGGTAGCGGAAAAATTCTCCTACAATGAGCAGTTCTTC	CASSPPVAEKFSYNEQFF
-	TRBV7-9	TRBJ2-1	TRBD2	TGTGCCAGCAGCCTACTAGCGGGGGGTTACAATGAGCAGTTCTTC	CASSLLAGGYNEQFF
-	TRBV30	TRBJ2-2	TRBD2	TGTGCCTGGAGCTCACTAGCGGGAGGTCCCGGGGAGCTGTTTTTT	CAWSSLAGGPGELFF
few	TRBV15	TRBJ2-3	TRBD2	TGTGCCACCAGCAGGAACCGGGGGGCAGATACGCAGTATTTT	CATSRNRGADTQYF
once	TRBV19	TRBJ2-3	TRBD2	TGTGCCACCCTTGGGACTAGCGCATCAGATACGCAGTATTTT	CATLGTSASDTQYF
-	TRBV9	TRBJ1-6	TRBD1	TGTGCCAGCAGTACTCCGGGACAGAGTAATTCACCCCTCCACTTT	CASSTPGQSNSPLHF
-	TRBV3-1/TRBV3-2	TRBJ1-2	-	TGTGCCAGCAGCCAGTGGGACACAAACTATGGCTACACCTTC	CASSQWDTNYGYTF
-	TRBV2	TRBJ1-1	-	TGTGCCAGCAGTGAAAGACAGATTAACACTGAAGCTTTCTTT	CASSERQINTEAFF
-	TRBV5-8	TRBJ2-2	-	TGTGCCAGCAGCTTTATCACTCAAAACACCGGGGAGCTGTTTTTT	CASSFITQNTGELFF
-	TRBV27	TRBJ2-3	TRBD2	TGTGCCACCAGAGCCGCGGGAGTGGATACGCAGTATTTT	CATRAAGVDTQYF
-	TRBV29-1	TRBJ1-2	TRBD1	TGCAGCGTTGAAGAGATACCTGGACAGGGAACTAACTATGGCTACACCTTC	CSVEEIPGQGTNYGYTF
few	TRBV11-2	TRBJ2-2	-	TGTGCCAGCAGCTTTTTAATCCTCACCGGGGAGCTGTTTTTT	CASSFLILTGELFF
-	TRBV9	TRBJ2-3	TRBD1	TGTGCCAGCAGCGTAGACCCAGGGGGCTTGGTATTGGATACGCAGTATTTT	CASSVDPGGLVLDTQYF
-	TRBV18	TRBJ2-5	TRBD1	TGTGCCAGCTCACCACCCGGGACAGGGGTAGAGACCCAGTACTTC	CASSPPGTGVETQYF
-	TRBV18	TRBJ1-1	-	TGTGCCAGTTCACCTCGGGGTTTGAACACTGAAGCTTTCTTT	CASSPRGLNTEAFF
-	TRBV4-1	TRBJ2-5	-	TGCGCCAGCAGCACAGGGTCCGGGAAAGAGACCCAGTACTTC	CASSTGSGKETQYF
-	TRBV27	TRBJ1-1	-	TGTGCCAGCAGTCCCAGGGCAGGGCCCAACACTGAAGCTTTCTTT	CASSPRAGPNTEAFF
few	TRBV19	TRBJ1-6	TRBD1	TGTGCCAGTAGTCCCGGACAGGGAACCTATAATTCACCCCTCCACTTT	CASSPGQGTYNSPLHF
-	TRBV30	TRBJ2-5	TRBD2	TGTGCCTGGAGCCGGGGGGTAGGGCAAGAGACCCAGTACTTC	CAWSRGVGQETQYF
-	TRBV5-1	TRBJ2-7	-	TGCGCCAGCAGCTTAGGGTCGGGGTACTACGAGCAGTACTTC	CASSLGSGYYEQYF
-	TRBV7-9	TRBJ2-7	-	TGTGCCAGCACCCCTACGAGCTACGAGCAGTACTTC	CASTPTSYEQYF